This T cell receptor (beta chain) was identified in a study of Graves' ophthalmopathy and Graves' hyperthyroidism. Study as a whole: Prior to any treatment, peripheral blood was collected at the time of initial diagnosis.

CDR3 length equals 13 residues. The ends were cut back, 1 base at V and 4 bases at J, with 7 bases in the middle. This clonotype was seen at least ten times. Using RNA transcripts, the TCR beta CDR3 regions were amplified. In the first round, RT-PCR was carried out with HTBI primers, and a multiplex PCR formed the second round. TCRdb re-analysed the multiplex PCR reads in MiXCR, keeping a single row per CDR3 protein. The data show over 500,000 distinct CDR3 sequences, about a fifth seen once. The sample comprised peripheral blood. This chain joins TRBV12-3 or TRBV12-4 and TRBJ1-1, with a possible D match to TRBD1 (5 bases). The TCR originated in a woman aged 18-35 years with stable Graves' hyperthyroidism. Some clones in this sample may be carry-over from other donors' samples. CDR3: CASSLVGGTEAFF. The CDR3 nucleotides read TGTGCCAGCAGTTTAGTGGGGGGCACTGAAGCTTTCTTT.